Reported below is one TCR beta chain. Its matching antigen is unknown. After constant-region reverse-primer amplification, full-length variable regions underwent semi-nested PCR with Nested Universal Primer A. TCRdb processed the 5' RACE reads anew with MiXCR; each CDR3 protein has one entry. The table lists 60,000 to 65,000 distinct CDR3 sequences, roughly 30% of them singletons, with about 2.3% in the top ten. General study points: Greatest tumor Treg TCR overlap was with tumor naive CD4+ cells.

Purified naive CD4+ T cells were depleted of CD25+ Tregs. Germline values: CDR1 SGHAT, CDR2 FQDESV (reference sequence). The CDR3 runs 15 residues. The germline V and J ends were trimmed by 5 bases and 9 bases, with 20 bases remaining between them. This receptor was taken from a female donor with breast cancer. The specimen sequenced was tumor-infiltrating naive CD4+ T cells sorted from the breast tumor. Subset here: naive CD4+ T cells, CD4+CD45RA+CD25-. This chain joins TRBV11-1 and TRBJ2-1, with D maybe TRBD1 (5 bases). The CDR3 DNA is TGTGCCAGCAGCCCACCGGGTCAGGGCATAGGTGAGCAGTTCTTC. It codes for CASSPPGQGIGEQFF.